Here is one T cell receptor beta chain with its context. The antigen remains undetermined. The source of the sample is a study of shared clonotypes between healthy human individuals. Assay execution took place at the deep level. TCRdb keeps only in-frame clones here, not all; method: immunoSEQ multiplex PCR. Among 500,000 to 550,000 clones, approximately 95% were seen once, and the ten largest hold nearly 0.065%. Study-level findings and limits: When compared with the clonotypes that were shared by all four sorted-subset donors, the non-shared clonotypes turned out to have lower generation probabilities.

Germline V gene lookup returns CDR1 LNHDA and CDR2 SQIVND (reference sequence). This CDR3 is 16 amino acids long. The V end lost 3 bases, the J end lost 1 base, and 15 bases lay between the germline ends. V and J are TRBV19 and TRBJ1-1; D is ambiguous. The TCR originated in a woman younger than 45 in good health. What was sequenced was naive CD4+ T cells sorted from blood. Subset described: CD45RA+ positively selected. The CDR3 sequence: CASSIQSIPRNTEAFF. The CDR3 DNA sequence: TGTGCCAGTAGTATCCAATCAATACCACGGAACACTGAAGCTTTCTTT.